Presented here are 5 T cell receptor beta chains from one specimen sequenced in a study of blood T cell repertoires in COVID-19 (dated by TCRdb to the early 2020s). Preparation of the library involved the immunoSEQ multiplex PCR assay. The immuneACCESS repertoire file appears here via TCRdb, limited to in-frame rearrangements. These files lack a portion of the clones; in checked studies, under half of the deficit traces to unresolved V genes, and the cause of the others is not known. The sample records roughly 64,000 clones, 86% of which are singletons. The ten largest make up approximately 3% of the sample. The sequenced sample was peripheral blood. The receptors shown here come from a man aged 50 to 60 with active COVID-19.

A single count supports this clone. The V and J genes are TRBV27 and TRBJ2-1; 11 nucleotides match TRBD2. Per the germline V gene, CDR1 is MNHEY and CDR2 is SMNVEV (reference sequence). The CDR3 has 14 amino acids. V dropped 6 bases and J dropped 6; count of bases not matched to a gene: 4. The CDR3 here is CASSGTSGPNEQFF. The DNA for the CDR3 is TGTGCCAGCAGCGGGACTAGCGGACCCAATGAGCAGTTCTTC.

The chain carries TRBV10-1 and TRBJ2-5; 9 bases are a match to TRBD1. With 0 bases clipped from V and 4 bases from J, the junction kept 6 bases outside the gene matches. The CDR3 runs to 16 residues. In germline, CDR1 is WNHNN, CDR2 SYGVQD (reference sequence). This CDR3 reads CASSESTGTGRETQYF. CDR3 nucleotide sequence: TGCGCCAGCAGTGAGTCTACTGGGACAGGGCGAGAGACCCAGTACTTC.

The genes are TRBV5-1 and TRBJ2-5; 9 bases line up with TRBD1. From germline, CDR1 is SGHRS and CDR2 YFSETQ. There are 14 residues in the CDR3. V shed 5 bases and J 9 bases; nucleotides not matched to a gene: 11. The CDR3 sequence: CASSKLTGGLAQYF. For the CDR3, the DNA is TGCGCCAGCAGTAAACTTACAGGGGGCTTAGCCCAGTACTTC. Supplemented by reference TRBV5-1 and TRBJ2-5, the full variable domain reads KAGVTQTPRYLIKTRGQQVTLSCSPISGHRSVSWYQQTPGQGLQFLFEYFSETQRNKGNFPGRFSGRQFSNSRSEMNVSTLELGDSALYLCASSKLTGGLAQYFGPGTRLLVL.

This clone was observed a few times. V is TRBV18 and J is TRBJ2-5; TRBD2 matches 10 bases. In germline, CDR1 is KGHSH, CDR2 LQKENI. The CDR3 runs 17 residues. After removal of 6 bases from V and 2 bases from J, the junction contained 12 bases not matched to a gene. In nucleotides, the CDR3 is TGTGCCAGCTCGCCGGGCGGACTAGCGGACATTCAAGAGACCCAGTACTTC. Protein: CASSPGGLADIQETQYF.

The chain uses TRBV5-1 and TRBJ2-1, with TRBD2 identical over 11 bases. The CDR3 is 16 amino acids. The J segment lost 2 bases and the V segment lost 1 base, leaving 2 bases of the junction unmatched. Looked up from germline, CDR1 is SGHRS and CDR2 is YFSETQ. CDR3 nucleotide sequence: TGCGCCAGCAGCTTGTCTAGCGGGGGGACCTACAATGAGCAGTTCTTC. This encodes CASSLSSGGTYNEQFF.